One sample yielded the 14 T cell receptor beta chains listed below, sequenced in a study of CD8 T cells in Susac syndrome. Random hexamers were used to reverse transcribe the RNA input (about 0.45 to 1 ug). Using its own MiXCR run on the immunoSEQ multiplex PCR reads, TCRdb lists one record per CDR3 protein. The sample lists some 47,000 distinct CDR3 sequences, around 93% occurring once. Sequencing was performed on CD8+ T cells from PBMCs. All receptors derive from a human donor in good health.

The J gene is TRBJ2-1, the V gene TRBV20-1; a possible D gene is TRBD2 (6 bases). The V end was cut by 0 bases, the J end by 0 bases, with 15 bases between. The CDR3 extends over 17 amino acids. Per the germline V gene, CDR1 is DFQATT and CDR2 is SNEGSKA (reference sequence). In nucleotides, the CDR3 is TGCAGTGCTAGAGATCCGCTCGACGGGAGCTCCTACAATGAGCAGTTCTTC. Its translation is CSARDPLDGSSYNEQFF.

The CDR3 reads CASKLAGVGYEQYF. DNA of the CDR3: TGCGCCAGCAAACTAGCGGGAGTCGGGTACGAGCAGTACTTC. The rearrangement uses TRBV10-2 and TRBJ2-7; 11 bases fit TRBD2. The V gene end was trimmed by 7 bases and the J gene end by 4 bases; junction bases not matched to a gene: 6. The CDR3 loop spans 14 amino acids. Germline V CDR1 and CDR2: WSHSY, SAAADI.

The rearrangement uses TRBV25-1 and TRBJ1-1; D may be TRBD1 (5 bases). Deletions cut 5 bases from V and 1 base from J, with 14 bases between. The CDR3 contains 15 residues. CDR1 is MGHDK, CDR2 SYGVNS, per germline. The CDR3 DNA reads as TGTGCCAGCAGTTGGGGGACCTGGGAGAACACTGAAGCTTTCTTT. Protein sequence: CASSWGTWENTEAFF.

V usage is TRBV7-6 and J usage is TRBJ2-2, with a possible D match to TRBD2 (6 bases). Germline CDR1 is SGHVS and CDR2 is FNYEAQ. V lost 6 bases and J 8 bases, leaving 19 bases between the germline ends. The CDR3 loop spans 15 amino acids. CDR3 nucleotides: TGTGCCAGCAGTACTTTTAGCGGCGGGGAGGGGGAGCTGTTTTTT. It encodes CASSTFSGGEGELFF.

V usage is TRBV20-1 and J usage is TRBJ2-1; possible D gene TRBD1, 6 bases. This CDR3 has 15 amino acids. Trimming shortened V by 6 bases and J by 0 bases, and 15 bases separated the two germline ends. Germline assignment: CDR1 DFQATT and CDR2 SNEGSKA (reference sequence). CDR3 sequence (DNA): TGCAGTGCCTCACGGGACATCAGCTCCTACAATGAGCAGTTCTTC. Its translation is CSASRDISSYNEQFF.

This clonotype was found once. The gene calls are TRBV4-1 and TRBJ1-1; no clear D. This CDR3 has 15 amino acids. Germline CDR1 reads MGHRA; CDR2 reads YSYEKL. Deletions cut 0 bases from V and 4 bases from J, with 12 bases between. The CDR3 region has the DNA TGCGCCAGCAGCCAAGACGGCTACGGTGCCACTGAAGCTTTCTTT. Its protein product is CASSQDGYGATEAFF.

This chain connects TRBV4-3 to TRBJ2-3, with a weak D call TRBD2 (6 bases). Germline-derived CDR1 and CDR2 are LGHNA and YSLEER. V was cut by 4 bases and J by 3 bases, with 8 bases left in between. This CDR3 is 13 amino acids long. The CDR3 nucleotides read TGCGCCAGCAGCCGACTAGGAACAGATACGCAGTATTTT. Amino acid sequence: CASSRLGTDTQYF.

The rearrangement links TRBV12-3 or TRBV12-4 to TRBJ2-7, with D unclear. The V end lost 6 bases, the J end lost 1 base, and 10 bases lay between the germline ends. The CDR3 has 13 residues. The DNA of the CDR3 is TGTGCCAGCAGAAGCGCCCGATCCTACGAGCAGTACTTC. It encodes CASRSARSYEQYF.

This clonotype was counted once. V usage is TRBV20-1 and J usage is TRBJ2-7; D unresolved. With 6 bases removed from V and 3 bases from J, the gap between germline ends came to 15 bases. This CDR3 contains 13 residues. The germline CDR1 and CDR2 sequences are DFQATT and SNEGSKA (reference sequence). The CDR3 loop is CSALSDVNYEQYF. CDR3 coding DNA: TGCAGTGCCCTCTCGGACGTCAACTACGAGCAGTACTTC.

Regarding this clonotype: No conserved phenylalanine or tryptophan is present at the end of the CDR3, so a read error is the likely explanation. V is TRBV7-6 and J is TRBJ2-3, with TRBD2 identical over 9 bases. Germline trimming cut 5 bases from V and 0 bases from J; bases unmatched to any gene: 6. Germline values: CDR1 SGHVS, CDR2 FNYEAQ. The CDR3 totals 16 residues. CDR3 sequence reads: CASSPLAGESTDTQYS. The CDR3 bases are TGTGCCAGCAGCCCGTTAGCGGGAGAGAGCACAGATACGCAGTATTCT.

The chain couples TRBV7-8 to TRBJ2-7; 7 nucleotides match TRBD2. CDR3 length: 16 residues. The J segment lost 3 bases and the V segment lost 0 bases, leaving 8 bases of the junction unmatched. Per the germline V gene, CDR1 is SGHVS and CDR2 is FQNEAQ. The CDR3 loop reads CASSLARLAADYEQYF. The CDR3 bases are TGTGCCAGCAGCTTAGCGCGCCTAGCGGCGGACTACGAGCAGTACTTC. Full variable domain (missing parts from reference TRBV7-8 and TRBJ2-7): GAGVSQSPRYKVAKRGQDVALRCDPISGHVSLFWYQQALGQGPEFLTYFQNEAQLDKSGLPSDRFFAERPEGSVSTLKIQRTQQEDSAVYLCASSLARLAADYEQYFGPGTRLTVT.

CDR3 in DNA: TGTGCCAGCAGCTTAGCGCTCGAGCAGTACTTC. Amino acids: CASSLALEQYF. This chain links TRBV7-2 with TRBJ2-7; D ambiguous. Germline CDR1 is SGHTA and CDR2 is FQGNSA. V was clipped by 0 bases and J by 6 bases, with 3 bases between them. The CDR3 contains 11 residues. Based on the CDR3 plus reference TRBV7-2 and TRBJ2-7, the full variable domain is GAGVSQSPSNKVTEKGKDVELRCDPISGHTALYWYRQSLGQGLEFLIYFQGNSAPDKSGLPSDRFSAERTGGSVSTLTIQRTQQEDSAVYLCASSLALEQYFGPGTRLTVT.

V usage is TRBV29-1 and J usage is TRBJ2-3, with D unclear. The CDR3 is made up of 11 amino acids. Germline loops: CDR1 SQVTM, CDR2 ANQGSEA. V was clipped by 3 bases and J by 6 bases, with 7 bases between them. The CDR3 bases are TGCAGCGTTGACGGGTCCGATACGCAGTATTTT. Residues: CSVDGSDTQYF.

The rearrangement joins TRBV5-6 to TRBJ2-4; no firm D call. This CDR3 region has 15 residues. Germline V gene sequence: CDR1 SGHDT, CDR2 YYEEEE. V was clipped by 4 bases and J by 2 bases, with 13 bases between them. The CDR3 here is CASSEKGSPKNIQYF. For the CDR3, the DNA is TGTGCCAGCAGCGAGAAAGGGTCCCCCAAAAACATTCAGTACTTC.